Below, 16 T cell receptor beta chains from the same sample are listed, as sequenced in a study of T cell repertoires in cytomegalovirus infection. From the reads, TCRdb called clonotypes with MiXCR, one entry per CDR3 protein. The table lists around 350,000 distinct CDR3 sequences, less than 20% of them singletons, with 7.5% to 9.5% in the top ten. The specimen sequenced was PBMCs. The receptors were gathered from a human donor in good health (CMV status not recorded). Some clones in this sample may be carry-over from other donors' samples.

The V gene is TRBV29-1, the J gene TRBJ1-1; D gene unclear. Germline CDR1 SQVTM, CDR2 ANQGSEA. The CDR3 consists of 12 residues. V was shortened by 4 bases and J by 3 bases, with 9 bases between the two germline ends. The CDR3 sequence is CSVVAWDTEAFF. The DNA of the CDR3 is TGCAGCGTTGTCGCTTGGGACACTGAAGCTTTCTTT.

The V call is TRBV11-2, the J call TRBJ2-7; D not certain. Germline loops: CDR1 SGHAT, CDR2 FQNNGV. Trimming left V 3 bases short and J 4 bases short, with 16 bases between. The CDR3 extends over 15 amino acids. The DNA of the CDR3 is TGTGCCAGCAGCTTGGGCAGGAGTCCGGCATACGAGCAGTACTTC. This gives the protein CASSLGRSPAYEQYF.

J is TRBJ2-4 and V is TRBV6-2 or TRBV6-3; D gene uncertain. Per germline, CDR1 MNHEY and CDR2 SVGEGT. The CDR3 covers 15 residues. Trimming removed 6 bases at V and 1 base at J, with 13 bases between. The chain's CDR3 is CASRKNLGAKNIQYF. The DNA of the CDR3 is TGTGCCAGCAGAAAAAATTTGGGGGCCAAAAACATTCAGTACTTC.

The V gene is TRBV24-1, the J gene TRBJ1-5; TRBD1 is a possible D gene (6 bases). CDR1 KGHDR and CDR2 SFDVKD come from the germline V gene. The CDR3 totals 15 residues. V shed 3 bases and J shed 4 bases, with 12 bases lying between them. The CDR3 sequence is CATSDAGVQNQPQHF. In DNA form, the CDR3 reads TGTGCCACCAGTGATGCAGGGGTCCAAAATCAGCCCCAGCATTTT.

The V call is TRBV10-3, the J call TRBJ2-6; D possibly corresponds to TRBD1 (6 bases). Germline V gene lookup returns CDR1 ENHRY and CDR2 SYGVKD. The CDR3 spans 18 residues. Between the trimmed V and J ends, which lost 8 bases and 0 bases, there was a span of 20 bases. The CDR3, as DNA: TGTGCCATCCGTACCCAACAGGGCGTTAGCTCTGGGGCCAACGTCCTGACTTTC. Translation gives CAIRTQQGVSSGANVLTF.

This clonotype was seen many times. The CDR3, as DNA: TGTGCCAGCAGCCCCCAGGGGGCGAACCATCAGCCCCAGCATTTT. Its translation is CASSPQGANHQPQHF. The chain links TRBV12-3 or TRBV12-4 to TRBJ1-5; 8 nucleotides align to TRBD1. This CDR3 contains 15 residues. Trimming at V came to 6 bases and at J to 5 bases, leaving 9 bases not matched to a gene.

The V and J genes are TRBV28 and TRBJ2-3; D is tentatively TRBD1 or TRBD2 (7 bases each). Germline V lookup: CDR1 MDHEN, CDR2 SYDVKM. Trimming stripped 7 bases from V and 4 bases from J, with 24 bases between. The CDR3 runs 17 residues. CDR3 nucleotides: TGTGCCAGCAATCCCGCCCAGGGGGGGCGCGGCGCAGATACGCAGTATTTT. Its protein is CASNPAQGGRGADTQYF.

This chain connects TRBV6-2 or TRBV6-3 to TRBJ1-5; D perhaps matches TRBD1 (5 bases). The germline V and J ends were trimmed by 11 bases and 4 bases, with 15 bases remaining between them. The germline gives CDR1 MNHEY, CDR2 SVGEGT. CDR3 length: 13 amino acids. This chain's CDR3 is CACERDGNQPQHF. CDR3 sequence (DNA): TGTGCCTGCGAAAGGGACGGAAATCAGCCCCAGCATTTT.

This clonotype occurred a few times. The chain carries TRBV20-1 and TRBJ1-1; no definite D call. V was pared by 0 bases and J by 2 bases, with 7 bases between. The CDR3 has 13 residues. CDR1 DFQATT and CDR2 SNEGSKA come from the germline V gene (reference sequence). The CDR3 bases are TGCAGTGCTAGAGATCGACTTAACACTGAAGCTTTCTTT. This sequence encodes CSARDRLNTEAFF.

The rearrangement uses TRBV12-3 or TRBV12-4 and TRBJ1-6; D unclear. V was clipped by 5 bases and J by 7 bases, with 15 bases between them. There are 15 residues in the CDR3. Here the CDR3 DNA reads TGTGCCAGCAGTGCGTATGAGAAAGCCAATTCACCCCTCCACTTT. Translation gives CASSAYEKANSPLHF.

The V gene is TRBV28, the J gene TRBJ2-7; possibly TRBD1 for D (6 bases). Germline loops: CDR1 MDHEN, CDR2 SYDVKM. V lost 6 bases to trimming and J lost 8 bases, with 20 bases between them. There are 14 residues in the CDR3. The CDR3 bases are TGTGCCAGCAGCTCCCCAGGGGCTAGTACCAAGCAGTACTTC. It specifies CASSSPGASTKQYF.

This chain's CDR3 is CSARQGNNSPLHF. CDR3 sequence (DNA): TGCAGTGCCAGACAGGGAAATAATTCACCCCTCCACTTT. V usage is TRBV20-1 and J usage is TRBJ1-6; the match to TRBD1 covers 7 bases. This CDR3 region has 13 residues. Looked up from germline, CDR1 is DFQATT and CDR2 is SNEGSKA (reference sequence). The V and J ends lost 6 bases and 5 bases, in that order; junction bases with no gene match: 4.

The sample holds many counts of this clonotype. This sequence joins TRBV7-2 and TRBJ2-3, with TRBD1 matching 8 bases. Germline V CDR1 and CDR2: SGHTA, FQGNSA. With V trimmed by 6 bases and J by 5 bases, 10 bases remained unmatched. This CDR3 comprises 15 residues. The CDR3 loop reads CASRRTGGGGDTQYF. CDR3 nucleotides: TGTGCCAGCAGGCGCACAGGGGGAGGAGGAGATACGCAGTATTTT.

This clonotype was found many times. The J gene is TRBJ1-5, the V gene TRBV7-2, with no clear D. Germline V lookup: CDR1 SGHTA, CDR2 FQGNSA. CDR3 length: 15 amino acids. V lost 1 base, J lost 0 bases, and 7 bases lay in between. The CDR3 region is CASSLEFYSNQPQHF. In nucleotides, the CDR3 is TGTGCCAGCAGCTTAGAGTTCTATAGCAATCAGCCCCAGCATTTT. Filled out from reference TRBV7-2 and TRBJ1-5, the complete variable domain reads GAGVSQSPSNKVTEKGKDVELRCDPISGHTALYWYRQSLGQGLEFLIYFQGNSAPDKSGLPSDRFSAERTGGSVSTLTIQRTQQEDSAVYLCASSLEFYSNQPQHFGDGTRLSIL.

The sample holds many counts of this clonotype. The chain uses TRBV7-2 and TRBJ2-6; no reliable D call. Germline V gene sequence: CDR1 SGHTA, CDR2 FQGNSA. V lost 3 bases and J lost 2, with 2 bases in between. This CDR3 contains 13 residues. CDR3 residues: CASSFPGANVLTF. For the CDR3, the DNA is TGTGCCAGCAGCTTCCCTGGGGCCAACGTCCTGACTTTC.

The chain recombines TRBV4-2 with TRBJ2-7, with D possibly being TRBD1 (5 bases). This CDR3 spans 15 amino acids. The germline V gene encodes CDR1 LGHNA and CDR2 YNFKEQ. V dropped 1 base and J dropped 3 bases, with 13 bases sitting between them. CDR3 protein: CASSQVARDVYEQYF. The CDR3 region has the DNA TGTGCCAGCAGCCAAGTCGCCAGGGATGTCTACGAGCAGTACTTC.